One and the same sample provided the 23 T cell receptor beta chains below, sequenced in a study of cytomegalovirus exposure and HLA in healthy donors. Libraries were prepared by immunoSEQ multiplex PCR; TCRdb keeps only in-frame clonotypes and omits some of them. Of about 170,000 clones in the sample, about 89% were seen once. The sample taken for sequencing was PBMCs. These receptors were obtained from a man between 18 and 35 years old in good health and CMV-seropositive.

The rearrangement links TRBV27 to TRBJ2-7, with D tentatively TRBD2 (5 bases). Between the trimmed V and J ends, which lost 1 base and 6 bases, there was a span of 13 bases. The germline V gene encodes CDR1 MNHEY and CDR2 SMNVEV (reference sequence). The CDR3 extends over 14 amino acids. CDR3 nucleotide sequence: TGTGCCAGCAGTTTATTCCGGGAAGGAGGCGAGCAGTACTTC. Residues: CASSLFREGGEQYF.

The CDR3 loop reads CASSWTGGNQPQHF. CDR3 nucleotide sequence: TGTGCCAGCAGTTGGACAGGGGGTAATCAGCCCCAGCATTTT. The chain is built from TRBV6-5 and TRBJ1-5; 10 nucleotides match TRBD1. Germline V gene sequence: CDR1 MNHEY, CDR2 SVGAGI. This CDR3 is built from 14 residues. V shed 4 bases, J shed 4 bases, and the junction held 1 base outside the gene matches.

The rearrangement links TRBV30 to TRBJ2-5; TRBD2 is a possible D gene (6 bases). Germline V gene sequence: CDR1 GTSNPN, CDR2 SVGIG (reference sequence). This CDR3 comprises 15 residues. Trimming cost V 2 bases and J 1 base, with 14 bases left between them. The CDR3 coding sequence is TGTGCCTGGAGTCTCCCAGGGCGGGGCCAAGAGACCCAGTACTTC. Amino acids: CAWSLPGRGQETQYF.

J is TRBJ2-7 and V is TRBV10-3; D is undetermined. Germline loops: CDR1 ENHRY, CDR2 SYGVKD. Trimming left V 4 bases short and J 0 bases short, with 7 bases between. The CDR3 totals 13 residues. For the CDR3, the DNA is TGTGCCATCAGTGCAGAAAGCTCCTACGAGCAGTACTTC. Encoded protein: CAISAESSYEQYF.

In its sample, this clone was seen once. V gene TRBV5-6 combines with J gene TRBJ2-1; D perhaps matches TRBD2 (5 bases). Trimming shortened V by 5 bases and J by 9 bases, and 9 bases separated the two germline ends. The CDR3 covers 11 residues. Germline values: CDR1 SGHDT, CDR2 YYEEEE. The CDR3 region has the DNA TGTGCCAGCAGGACAACTAGTGAGCAGTTCTTC. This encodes CASRTTSEQFF.

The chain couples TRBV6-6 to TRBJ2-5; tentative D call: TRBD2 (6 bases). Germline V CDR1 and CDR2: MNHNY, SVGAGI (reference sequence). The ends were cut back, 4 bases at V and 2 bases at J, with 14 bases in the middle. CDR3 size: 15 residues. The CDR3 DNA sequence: TGTGCCAGCAGTTCCCTCGCGGGGAATCAAGAGACCCAGTACTTC. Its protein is CASSSLAGNQETQYF.

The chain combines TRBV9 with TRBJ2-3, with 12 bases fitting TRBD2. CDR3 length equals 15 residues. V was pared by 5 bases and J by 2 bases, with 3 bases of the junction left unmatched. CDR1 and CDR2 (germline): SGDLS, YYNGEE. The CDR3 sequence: CASSTSGGFTDTQYF. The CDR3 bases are TGTGCCAGCAGTACTAGCGGGGGGTTCACAGATACGCAGTATTTT.

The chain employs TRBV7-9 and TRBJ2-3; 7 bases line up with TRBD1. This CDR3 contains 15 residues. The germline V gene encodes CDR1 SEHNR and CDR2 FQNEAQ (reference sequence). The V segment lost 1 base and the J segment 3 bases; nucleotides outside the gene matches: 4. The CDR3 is CASSLGGGLTDTQYF. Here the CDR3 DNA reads TGTGCCAGCAGCTTAGGAGGGGGCCTTACAGATACGCAGTATTTT.

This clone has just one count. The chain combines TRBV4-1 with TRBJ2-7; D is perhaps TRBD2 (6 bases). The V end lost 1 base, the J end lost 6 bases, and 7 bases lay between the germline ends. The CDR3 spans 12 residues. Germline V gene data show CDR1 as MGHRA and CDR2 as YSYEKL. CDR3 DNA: TGCGCCAGCAGCCAAGTGGGGGGCGAGCAGTACTTC. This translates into CASSQVGGEQYF.

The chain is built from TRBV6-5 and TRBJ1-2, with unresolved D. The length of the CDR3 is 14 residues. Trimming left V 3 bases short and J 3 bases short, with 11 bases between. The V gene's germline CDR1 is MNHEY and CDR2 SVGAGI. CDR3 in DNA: TGTGCCAGCAGTTATTCTACCCCCTACTATGGCTACACCTTC. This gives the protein CASSYSTPYYGYTF.

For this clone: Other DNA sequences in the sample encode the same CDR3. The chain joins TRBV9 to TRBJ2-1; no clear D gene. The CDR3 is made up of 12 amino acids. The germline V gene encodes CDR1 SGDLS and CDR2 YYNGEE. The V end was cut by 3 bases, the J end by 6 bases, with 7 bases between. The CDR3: CASSGGGNEQFF. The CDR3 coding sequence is TGTGCCAGCAGCGGCGGTGGCAATGAGCAGTTCTTC.

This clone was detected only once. Here the CDR3 reads CASSLYGLDRGGTGELFF. Here the CDR3 DNA reads TGCGCCAGCAGCTTGTACGGGCTGGACAGGGGAGGTACCGGGGAGCTGTTTTTT. The chain couples TRBV5-1 to TRBJ2-2, with 9 bases that match TRBD1. Looked up from germline, CDR1 is SGHRS and CDR2 is YFSETQ. V gave up 1 base and J gave up 5 bases; unmatched junction bases: 12. The CDR3 covers 18 residues. Combining the CDR3 with reference TRBV5-1 and TRBJ2-2 gives the whole variable domain KAGVTQTPRYLIKTRGQQVTLSCSPISGHRSVSWYQQTPGQGLQFLFEYFSETQRNKGNFPGRFSGRQFSNSRSEMNVSTLELGDSALYLCASSLYGLDRGGTGELFFGEGSRLTVL.

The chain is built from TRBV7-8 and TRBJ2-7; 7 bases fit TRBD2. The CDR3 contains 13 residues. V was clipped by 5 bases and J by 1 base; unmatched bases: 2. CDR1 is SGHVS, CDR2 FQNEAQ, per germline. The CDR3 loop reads CASSPGGSYEQYF. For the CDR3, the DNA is TGTGCCAGCAGCCCCGGGGGGTCCTACGAGCAGTACTTC.

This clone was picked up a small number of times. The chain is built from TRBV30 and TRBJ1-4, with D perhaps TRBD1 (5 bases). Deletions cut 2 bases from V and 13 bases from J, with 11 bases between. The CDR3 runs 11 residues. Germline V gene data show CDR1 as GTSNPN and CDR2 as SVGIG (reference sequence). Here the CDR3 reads CAWSTVGGLFF. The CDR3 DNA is TGTGCCTGGAGTACAGTGGGGGGACTGTTTTTT.

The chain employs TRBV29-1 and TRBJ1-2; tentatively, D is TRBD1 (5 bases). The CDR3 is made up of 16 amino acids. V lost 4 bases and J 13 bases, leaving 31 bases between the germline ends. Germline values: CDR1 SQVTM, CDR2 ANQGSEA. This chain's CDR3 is CSVASTVSSPYYYSTF. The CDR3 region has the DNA TGCAGCGTTGCTTCGACAGTTAGCAGTCCCTACTATTACAGCACCTTC.

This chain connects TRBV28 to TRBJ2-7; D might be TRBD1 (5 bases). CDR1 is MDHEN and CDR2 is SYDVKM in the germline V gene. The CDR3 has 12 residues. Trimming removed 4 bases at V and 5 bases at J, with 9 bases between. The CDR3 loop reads CASSSQGHEQYF. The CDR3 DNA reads TGTGCCAGCAGTTCTCAGGGCCACGAGCAGTACTTC.

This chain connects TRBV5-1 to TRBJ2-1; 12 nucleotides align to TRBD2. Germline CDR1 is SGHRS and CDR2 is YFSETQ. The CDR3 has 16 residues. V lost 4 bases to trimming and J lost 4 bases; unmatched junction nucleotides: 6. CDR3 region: CASSLELAGGYNEQFF. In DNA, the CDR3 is TGCGCCAGCAGCCTTGAACTAGCGGGGGGTTACAATGAGCAGTTCTTC. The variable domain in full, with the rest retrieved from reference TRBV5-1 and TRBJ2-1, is KAGVTQTPRYLIKTRGQQVTLSCSPISGHRSVSWYQQTPGQGLQFLFEYFSETQRNKGNFPGRFSGRQFSNSRSEMNVSTLELGDSALYLCASSLELAGGYNEQFFGPGTRLTVL.

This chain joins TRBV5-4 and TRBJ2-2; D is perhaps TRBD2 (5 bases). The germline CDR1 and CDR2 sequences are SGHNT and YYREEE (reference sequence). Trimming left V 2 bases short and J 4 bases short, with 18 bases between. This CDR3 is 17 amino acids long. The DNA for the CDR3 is TGTGCCAGCAGCTTAAGCCGAGGGCCGGACCCCACCGGGGAGCTGTTTTTT. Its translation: CASSLSRGPDPTGELFF. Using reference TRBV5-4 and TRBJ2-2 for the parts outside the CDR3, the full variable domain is ETGVTQSPTHLIKTRGQQVTLRCSSQSGHNTVSWYQQALGQGPQFIFQYYREEENGRGNFPPRFSGLQFPNYSSELNVNALELDDSALYLCASSLSRGPDPTGELFFGEGSRLTVL.

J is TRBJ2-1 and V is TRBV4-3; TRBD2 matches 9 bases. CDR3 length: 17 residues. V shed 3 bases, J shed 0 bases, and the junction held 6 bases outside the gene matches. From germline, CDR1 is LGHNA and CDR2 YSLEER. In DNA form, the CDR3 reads TGCGCCAGCAGCCAGGATCGGACTAGCGCCTCCTACAATGAGCAGTTCTTC. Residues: CASSQDRTSASYNEQFF.

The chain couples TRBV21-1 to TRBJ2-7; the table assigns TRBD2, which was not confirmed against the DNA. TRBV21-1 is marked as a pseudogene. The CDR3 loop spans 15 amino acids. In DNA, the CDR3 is TGTGCCAGCAGCAAATACAAGCGGACCCCCTACGAGCAGTACTTC. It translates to CASSKYKRTPYEQYF.

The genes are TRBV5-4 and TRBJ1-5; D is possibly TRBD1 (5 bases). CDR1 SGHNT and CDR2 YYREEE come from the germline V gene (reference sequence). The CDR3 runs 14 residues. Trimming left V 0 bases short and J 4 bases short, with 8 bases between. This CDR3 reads CASSLGGGNQPQHF. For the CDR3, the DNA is TGTGCCAGCAGCTTGGGGGGGGGAAATCAGCCCCAGCATTTT.

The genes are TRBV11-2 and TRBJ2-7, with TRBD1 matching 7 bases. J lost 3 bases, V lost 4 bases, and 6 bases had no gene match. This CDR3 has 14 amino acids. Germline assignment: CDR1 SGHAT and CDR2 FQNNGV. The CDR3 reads CASSYGTALYEQYF. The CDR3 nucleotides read TGTGCCAGCAGCTACGGGACAGCCCTCTACGAGCAGTACTTC.

CDR3 protein: CASSEGEDSSYEQYF. The CDR3 DNA sequence: TGTGCCAGCAGTGAAGGAGAGGACAGCTCCTACGAGCAGTACTTC. The chain is built from TRBV6-1 and TRBJ2-7; D might be TRBD1 (6 bases). Looked up from germline, CDR1 is MNHNS and CDR2 is SASEGT. Trimming left V 1 base short and J 0 bases short, with 10 bases between. CDR3 length equals 15 residues.